The present T cell receptor (beta chain) was sequenced within a study of response to subunit inactivated influenza vaccine. Study-wide results and caveats: Each seasonal flu vaccination may recruit only limited new T cells, authors suggested.

As to this clonotype: Its specificity is unknown.

Germline V gives CDR1 KGHDR, CDR2 SFDVKD. Trimming took 4 bases from V and 13 from J; bases not matched to a gene: 2. The CDR3 length is 11 residues. TCRdb analysed the RT-PCR reads with MiXCR anew, one entry per CDR3 protein. The sample lists 290,000 or so distinct CDR3 sequences, around 20% occurring once. The sequences come from PBMCs from blood, collected approximately 20 months after vaccination. This sequence was found in a man aged 50-75 years who received an inactivated influenza vaccine. The rearrangement joins TRBV24-1 to TRBJ2-1; TRBD2 agrees at 8 bases. DNA of the CDR3: TGTGCCACCAGTGACGGACTAGCTCAGTTCTTC. This translates into CATSDGLAQFF.